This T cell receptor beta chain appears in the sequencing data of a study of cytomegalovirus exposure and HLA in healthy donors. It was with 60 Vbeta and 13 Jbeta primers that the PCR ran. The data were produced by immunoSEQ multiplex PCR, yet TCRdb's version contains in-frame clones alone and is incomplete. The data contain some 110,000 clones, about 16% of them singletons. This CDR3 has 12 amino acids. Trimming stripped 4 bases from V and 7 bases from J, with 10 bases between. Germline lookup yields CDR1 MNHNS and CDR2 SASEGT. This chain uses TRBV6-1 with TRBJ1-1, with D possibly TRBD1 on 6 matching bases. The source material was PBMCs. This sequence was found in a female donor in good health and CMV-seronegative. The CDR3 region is CASSGTGFEAFF. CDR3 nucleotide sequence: TGTGCCAGCAGTGGTACAGGGTTTGAAGCTTTCTTT.